Presented here are 22 T cell receptor beta chains from one specimen sequenced in a study of blood T cell repertoires in COVID-19. The assay was immunoSEQ multiplex PCR, and TCRdb's table has in-frame clones only and misses some. The sample has more than 450,000 clones, about 85% seen once. The source material was PBMCs or T cells enriched from blood (not recorded which). The receptors come from a woman between 18 and 29 years old who had recovered from COVID-19.

Only one count was recorded for this clone. The rearrangement joins TRBV12-3 or TRBV12-4 to TRBJ1-1; no clear D. This CDR3 comprises 11 residues. V lost 2 bases to trimming and J lost 7 bases, with 5 bases between them. The DNA of the CDR3 is TGTGCCAGCAGTTTAAGACATGAAGCTTTCTTT. Translation: CASSLRHEAFF.

The chain joins TRBV14 to TRBJ2-7, with TRBD1 as a possible D gene (6 bases). V shed 0 bases and J shed 0 bases, with 12 bases lying between them. Germline CDR1 is SGHDN and CDR2 is FVKESK. The CDR3 length is 16 residues. CDR3 sequence: CASSQDIGDTSYEQYF. As DNA, the CDR3 is TGTGCCAGCAGCCAAGACATCGGGGACACCTCCTACGAGCAGTACTTC. The whole variable domain, remainder taken from reference TRBV14 and TRBJ2-7, is EAGVTQFPSHSVIEKGQTVTLRCDPISGHDNLYWYRRVMGKEIKFLLHFVKESKQDESGMPNNRFLAERTGGTYSTLKVQPAELEDSGVYFCASSQDIGDTSYEQYFGPGTRLTVT.

J is TRBJ1-6 and V is TRBV18; D is perhaps TRBD1 (6 bases). The V end lost 4 bases, the J end lost 7 bases, and 14 bases lay between the germline ends. The CDR3 length is 15 residues. Germline V gene lookup returns CDR1 KGHSH and CDR2 LQKENI. The CDR3 loop is CASSLLGGGNSPLHF. Written as DNA, the CDR3 is TGTGCCAGCTCACTCCTTGGGGGGGGCAATTCACCCCTCCACTTT.

The chain joins TRBV11-2 to TRBJ1-1, with TRBD1 matching over 9 bases. The germline V gene has CDR1 SGHAT and CDR2 FQNNGV. The CDR3 has 14 amino acids. The V and J ends lost 4 bases and 3 bases, in that order; junction bases with no gene match: 3. The CDR3 nucleotides read TGTGCCAGCAGCTCCACAGGGGGCCACACTGAAGCTTTCTTT. Translating gives CASSSTGGHTEAFF.

The chain is built from TRBV19 and TRBJ1-2; D may be TRBD1 (6 bases). The CDR3 loop spans 13 amino acids. Germline V lookup: CDR1 LNHDA, CDR2 SQIVND (reference sequence). The ends were cut back, 4 bases at V and 10 bases at J, with 16 bases in the middle. In DNA, the CDR3 is TGTGCCAGTAGTAGGGGAATAGACAGGCTCTACACCTTC. This codes for CASSRGIDRLYTF.

The chain combines TRBV7-8 with TRBJ2-2, with 10 bases matching TRBD1. V lost 5 bases and J lost 3; bases outside the gene matches: 6. The CDR3 sequence is 16 residues long. Germline values: CDR1 SGHVS, CDR2 FQNEAQ. DNA for the CDR3: TGTGCCAGCAGCCCCGGACAGGGGGGGGACACCGGGGAGCTGTTTTTT. It yields the protein CASSPGQGGDTGELFF.

This sequence joins TRBV28 and TRBJ2-5; tentatively, D is TRBD1 (8 bases). Per the germline V gene, CDR1 is MDHEN and CDR2 is SYDVKM. This CDR3 region has 14 residues. Trimming took 8 bases from V and 5 from J, leaving 18 bases between them. CDR3 nucleotide sequence: TGTGCCAGCGGGTGGACAGGGAGGGCGGAGACCCAGTACTTC. Amino acids: CASGWTGRAETQYF.

The CDR3 DNA reads as TGCGCCAGCAGCCAAGGACAGGGAAAAAGCCCGGGGGAGCTGTTTTTT. Its translation is CASSQGQGKSPGELFF. V is TRBV4-1 and J is TRBJ2-2; 7 bases align to TRBD1. Germline CDR1 MGHRA, CDR2 YSYEKL. The CDR3 runs to 16 residues. J was trimmed by 8 bases and V by 1 base; bases with no gene match: 10.

V and J are TRBV3-1 (or the pseudogene TRBV3-2) and TRBJ1-1, with a possible D match to TRBD1 (5 bases). The CDR3 spans 14 residues. V lost 1 base to trimming and J lost 10 bases, with 16 bases between them. Germline CDR1 reads LGHDT; CDR2 reads YNNKEL (reference sequence). Written as DNA, the CDR3 is TGTGCCAGCAGCCAAGGAAGGGGTTTCGAGTCAGCTTTCTTT. As protein: CASSQGRGFESAFF.

The chain couples TRBV29-1 to TRBJ1-2; 7 bases fit TRBD1. Trimming took 7 bases from V and 8 from J; bases not matched to a gene: 7. Looked up from germline, CDR1 is SQVTM and CDR2 is ANQGSEA. The CDR3 consists of 11 residues. DNA for the CDR3: TGCAGCGCCTCCACAGGGGACGGCTACACCTTC. Protein: CSASTGDGYTF.

This sequence joins TRBV6-4 and TRBJ1-1; D call uncertain. The CDR3 extends over 13 amino acids. V dropped 8 bases and J dropped 1 base, with 11 bases sitting between them. Germline lookup yields CDR1 MRHNA and CDR2 SNTAGT. CDR3 DNA: TGTGCCAGCTCTACGGTTCCGAACACTGAAGCTTTCTTT. It specifies CASSTVPNTEAFF.

The rearrangement uses TRBV6-5 and TRBJ1-2, with 7 bases lining up with TRBD1. There are 14 residues in the CDR3. Germline assignment: CDR1 MNHEY and CDR2 SVGAGI. V was pared by 6 bases and J by 4 bases, with 8 bases of the junction left unmatched. The CDR3 DNA follows: TGTGCCAGCAGGGGTGACAGGGACTTCTATGGCTACACCTTC. Translation: CASRGDRDFYGYTF.

The V gene is TRBV2, the J gene TRBJ1-3, with D perhaps matching TRBD1 (5 bases). The CDR3 is 14 amino acids. Germline values: CDR1 SNHLY, CDR2 FYNNEI. V was clipped by 4 bases and J by 0 bases, with 7 bases between them. The CDR3 region has the DNA TGTGCCAGCAGTGTAGGGGACTCTGGAAACACCATATATTTT. Its protein product is CASSVGDSGNTIYF. The variable domain in full, completed from reference TRBV2 and TRBJ1-3, reads EPEVTQTPSHQVTQMGQEVILRCVPISNHLYFYWYRQILGQKVEFLVSFYNNEISEKSEIFDDQFSVERPDGSNFTLKIRSTKLEDSAMYFCASSVGDSGNTIYFGEGSWLTVV.

The chain uses TRBV28 and TRBJ1-4; perhaps TRBD1 as D (5 bases). V lost 10 bases and J 7 bases, leaving 13 bases between the germline ends. The CDR3 is 12 residues long. From germline, CDR1 is MDHEN and CDR2 SYDVKM. As DNA, the CDR3 is TGTGCCACCATCGGGAGGGGTGAAAAACTGTTTTTT. This sequence encodes CATIGRGEKLFF.

The genes are TRBV7-9 and TRBJ1-1, with D hard to call. The CDR3 runs to 13 residues. Germline V gene sequence: CDR1 SEHNR, CDR2 FQNEAQ (reference sequence). Between the trimmed V and J ends, which lost 6 bases and 3 bases, there was a span of 11 bases. CDR3 nucleotides: TGTGCCAGCAGTCTAGCCAAGGACACTGAAGCTTTCTTT. This codes for CASSLAKDTEAFF.

In nucleotides, the CDR3 is TGCGCCAGCAGCTTTTACTCATACTCCTACAATGAGCAGTTCTTC. Protein product: CASSFYSYSYNEQFF. V usage is TRBV5-1 and J usage is TRBJ2-1; D ambiguous. V dropped 2 bases and J dropped 0 bases, with 9 bases sitting between them. The germline CDR1 and CDR2 sequences are SGHRS and YFSETQ. The CDR3 consists of 15 residues.

This chain links TRBV18 with TRBJ2-3; 8 nucleotides agree with TRBD1. J was trimmed by 2 bases and V by 6 bases; bases with no gene match: 7. This CDR3 region has 15 residues. Germline V lookup: CDR1 KGHSH, CDR2 LQKENI. The CDR3 here is CASSSTGVFTDTQYF. CDR3 in DNA: TGTGCCAGCTCGTCGACAGGGGTGTTCACAGATACGCAGTATTTT. Supplemented by reference TRBV18 and TRBJ2-3, the full variable domain reads NAGVMQNPRHLVRRRGQEARLRCSPMKGHSHVYWYRQLPEEGLKFMVYLQKENIIDESGMPKERFSAEFPKEGPSILRIQQVVRGDSAAYFCASSSTGVFTDTQYFGPGTRLTVL.

The chain joins TRBV18 to TRBJ1-1, with D perhaps TRBD1 (5 bases). In germline, CDR1 is KGHSH, CDR2 LQKENI. V gave up 6 bases and J gave up 1 base, with 9 bases separating them. CDR3 length equals 13 residues. CDR3 in DNA: TGTGCCAGCTCCACCCAGGGGAACACTGAAGCTTTCTTT. Protein sequence: CASSTQGNTEAFF.

V usage is TRBV19 and J usage is TRBJ1-2; 9 bases match TRBD1. J gave up 8 bases and V 11 bases, and 9 bases lay outside the gene matches. The length of the CDR3 is 12 residues. Germline lookup yields CDR1 LNHDA and CDR2 SQIVND (reference sequence). The CDR3 loop is CACSGTGRGYTF. The CDR3 DNA is TGTGCCTGCTCCGGGACAGGGAGAGGCTACACCTTC.

V usage is TRBV6-5 and J usage is TRBJ2-1, with D perhaps TRBD2 (5 bases). Germline V gene data show CDR1 as MNHEY and CDR2 as SVGAGI. Trimming stripped 2 bases from V and 0 bases from J, with 8 bases between. The CDR3 has 15 amino acids. The CDR3 DNA follows: TGTGCCAGCAGTTACAAGGGAGTCTCCTACAATGAGCAGTTCTTC. This encodes CASSYKGVSYNEQFF.

The CDR3 here is CASSFFRLGGNSPLHF. Here the CDR3 DNA reads TGTGCCAGCAGTTTTTTTAGACTCGGAGGGAATTCACCCCTCCACTTT. The chain links TRBV27 to TRBJ1-6, with D hard to call. Per the germline V gene, CDR1 is MNHEY and CDR2 is SMNVEV (reference sequence). The CDR3 runs to 16 residues. Between the trimmed V and J ends, which lost 3 bases and 7 bases, there was a span of 16 bases.

The chain couples TRBV3-1 (or the pseudogene TRBV3-2) to TRBJ2-5; weak D call: TRBD1 (5 bases). Germline V gives CDR1 LGHDT, CDR2 YNNKEL (reference sequence). V lost 4 bases and J lost 4, with 13 bases in between. The CDR3 loop spans 14 amino acids. CDR3 in amino acids: CASSLLDQGETQYF. CDR3 sequence (DNA): TGTGCCAGCAGCCTTCTAGATCAGGGAGAGACCCAGTACTTC.